This TCR beta chain was retrieved from a study of identifying expanded T cells in peripheral blood. The length of the CDR3 is 14 residues. Trimming pared 3 bases from V and 1 base from J, leaving 11 bases between. Germline V CDR1 and CDR2: SGDLS, YYNGEE. The assay was immunoSEQ multiplex PCR, and TCRdb's table has in-frame clones only and misses some. The sample yields about 86,000 clones, approximately 84% seen once. The genes are TRBV9 and TRBJ2-7, with TRBD2 as a possible D gene (6 bases). The origin of this receptor is a person aged 18-70 years in good health. The sample consisted of blood. The CDR3 is CASSEAGRSYEQYF. The CDR3, as DNA: TGTGCCAGCAGCGAGGCAGGGAGGTCCTACGAGCAGTACTTC.